Here is one TCR beta chain with its context. This entry belongs to a study of blood T cell repertoires in COVID-19. Across the study: Some COVID-19 samples were acute and others convalescent; all came from the United States, Italy and Spain.

CDR3 length: 16 amino acids. The germline V gene encodes CDR1 LNHDA and CDR2 SQIVND (reference sequence). V dropped 3 bases and J dropped 5 bases, with 17 bases sitting between them. Original data processing: Cell counts per sample came from amplifying reference gene primers. The method was immunoSEQ multiplex PCR; TCRdb's version includes in-frame clones alone and lacks a portion of them. For V, J and clone size, that table is used; D and trimming come from the DNA. This table has approximately 72,000 clones, more than 80% appearing once. This chain links TRBV19 with TRBJ1-5; perhaps TRBD1 as D (5 bases). Sequencing was carried out using peripheral blood. The TCR sequence derives from an elderly woman with active or convalescent COVID-19. Here the CDR3 reads CASSILSWGGDQPQHF. CDR3 nucleotide sequence: TGTGCCAGTAGTATCCTTTCGTGGGGGGGGGATCAGCCCCAGCATTTT.